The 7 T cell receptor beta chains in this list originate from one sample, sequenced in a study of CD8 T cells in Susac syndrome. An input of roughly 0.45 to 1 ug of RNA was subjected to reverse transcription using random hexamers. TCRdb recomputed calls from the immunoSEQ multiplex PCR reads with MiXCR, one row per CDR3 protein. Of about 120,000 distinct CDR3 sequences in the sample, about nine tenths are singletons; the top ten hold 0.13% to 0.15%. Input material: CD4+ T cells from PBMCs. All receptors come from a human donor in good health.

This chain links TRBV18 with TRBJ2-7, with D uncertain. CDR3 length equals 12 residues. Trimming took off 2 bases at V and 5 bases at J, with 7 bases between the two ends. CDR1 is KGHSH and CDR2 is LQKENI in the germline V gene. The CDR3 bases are TGTGCCAGCTCACCAAACAAGGACGAGCAGTACTTC. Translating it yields CASSPNKDEQYF.

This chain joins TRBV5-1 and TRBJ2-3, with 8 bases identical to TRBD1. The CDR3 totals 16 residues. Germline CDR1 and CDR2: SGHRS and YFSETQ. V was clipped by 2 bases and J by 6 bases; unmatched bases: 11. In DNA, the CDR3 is TGCGCCAGCAGCTTCAACCTACAGGGGGGAAGGGATACGCAGTATTTT. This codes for CASSFNLQGGRDTQYF.

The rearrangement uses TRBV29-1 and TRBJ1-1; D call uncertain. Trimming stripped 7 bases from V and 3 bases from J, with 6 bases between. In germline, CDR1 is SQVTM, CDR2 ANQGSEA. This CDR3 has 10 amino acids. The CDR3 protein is CSAEDTEAFF. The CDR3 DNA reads TGCAGCGCCGAGGACACTGAAGCTTTCTTT.

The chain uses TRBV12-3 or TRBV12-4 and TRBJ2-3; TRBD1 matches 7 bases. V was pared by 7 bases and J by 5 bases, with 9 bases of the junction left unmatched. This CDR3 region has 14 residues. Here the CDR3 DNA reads TGTGCCAGCACCGACAGGGCCCGCGGAGATACGCAGTATTTT. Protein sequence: CASTDRARGDTQYF.

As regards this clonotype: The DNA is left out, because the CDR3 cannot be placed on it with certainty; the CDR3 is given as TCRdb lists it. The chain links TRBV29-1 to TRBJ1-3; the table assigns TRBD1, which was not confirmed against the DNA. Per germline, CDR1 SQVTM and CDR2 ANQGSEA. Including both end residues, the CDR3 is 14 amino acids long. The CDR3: CSVGTGSSGNTTYF.

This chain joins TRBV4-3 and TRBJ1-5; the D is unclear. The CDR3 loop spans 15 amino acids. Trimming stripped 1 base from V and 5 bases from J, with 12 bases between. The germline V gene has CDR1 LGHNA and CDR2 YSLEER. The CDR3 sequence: CASSQALSGDQPQHF. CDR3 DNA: TGCGCCAGCAGCCAAGCACTTTCGGGCGATCAGCCCCAGCATTTT.

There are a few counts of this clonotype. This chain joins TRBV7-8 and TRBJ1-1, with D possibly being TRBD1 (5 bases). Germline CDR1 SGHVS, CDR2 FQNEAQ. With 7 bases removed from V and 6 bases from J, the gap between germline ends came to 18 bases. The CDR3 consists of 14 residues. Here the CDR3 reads CASNLGVPDAEAFF. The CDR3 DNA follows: TGTGCCAGCAACCTAGGGGTTCCCGACGCTGAAGCTTTCTTT.